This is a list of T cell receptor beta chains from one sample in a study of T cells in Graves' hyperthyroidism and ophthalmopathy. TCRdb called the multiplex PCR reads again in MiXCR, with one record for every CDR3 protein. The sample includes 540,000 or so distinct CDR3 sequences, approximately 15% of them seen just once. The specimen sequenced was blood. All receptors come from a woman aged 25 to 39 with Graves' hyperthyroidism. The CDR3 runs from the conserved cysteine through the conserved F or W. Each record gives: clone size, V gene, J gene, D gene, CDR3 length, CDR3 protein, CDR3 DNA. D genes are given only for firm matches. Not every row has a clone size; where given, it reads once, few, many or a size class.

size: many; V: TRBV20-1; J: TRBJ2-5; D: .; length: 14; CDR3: CSAVGGLAPETQYF; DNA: TGCAGTGCCGTTGGGGGGCTAGCTCCAGAGACCCAGTACTTC
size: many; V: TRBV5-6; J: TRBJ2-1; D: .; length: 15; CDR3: CASSLRLVSYNEQFF; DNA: TGTGCCAGCAGCCTTCGACTAGTCTCCTACAATGAGCAGTTCTTC
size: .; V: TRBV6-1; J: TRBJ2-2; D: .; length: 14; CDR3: CASKRTGYTGELFF; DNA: TGTGCCAGCAAACGGACTGGATACACCGGGGAGCTGTTTTTT
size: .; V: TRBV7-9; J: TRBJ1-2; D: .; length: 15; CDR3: CASSTPQGNIYGYTF; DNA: TGTGCCAGCAGCACTCCCCAGGGGAACATCTATGGCTACACCTTC
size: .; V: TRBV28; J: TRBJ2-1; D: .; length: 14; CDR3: CASSKTELKGPTFF; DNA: TGTGCCAGCAGCAAGACGGAACTAAAGGGACCGACGTTCTTC
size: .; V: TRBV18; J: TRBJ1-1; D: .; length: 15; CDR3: CASSPQTVGNTEAFF; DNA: TGTGCCAGCTCACCCCAAACAGTGGGGAACACTGAAGCTTTCTTT
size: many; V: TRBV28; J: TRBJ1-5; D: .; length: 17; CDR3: CASRSLVGGGSNQPQHF; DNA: TGTGCCAGCAGGTCGCTGGTGGGGGGGGGTAGCAATCAGCCCCAGCATTTT
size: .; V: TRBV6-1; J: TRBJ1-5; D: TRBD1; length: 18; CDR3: CASKQRGDRDYSNQPQHF; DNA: TGTGCCAGCAAACAACGGGGGGACAGGGACTATAGCAATCAGCCCCAGCATTTT
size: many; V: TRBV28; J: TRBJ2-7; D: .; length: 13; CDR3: CASSLGNRYEQYF; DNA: TGTGCCAGCAGTTTGGGGAACCGATACGAGCAGTACTTC
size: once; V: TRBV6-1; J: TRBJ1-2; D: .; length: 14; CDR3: CASSSAGALGGYTF; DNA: TGTGCCAGCAGCTCTGCGGGGGCCTTAGGTGGCTACACCTTC
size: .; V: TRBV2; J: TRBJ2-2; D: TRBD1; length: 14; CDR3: CASRGGLDAGELFF; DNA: TGTGCCAGCAGAGGGGGCCTCGACGCCGGGGAGCTGTTTTTT
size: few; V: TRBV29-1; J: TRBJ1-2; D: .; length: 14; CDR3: CSVEDYTTGYGYTF; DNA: TGCAGCGTTGAAGACTACACGACGGGGTATGGCTACACCTTC
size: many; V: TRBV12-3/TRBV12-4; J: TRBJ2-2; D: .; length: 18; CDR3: CASSQGPLIGHDTGELFF; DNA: TGTGCCAGCAGCCAGGGGCCGCTTATAGGGCACGACACCGGGGAGCTGTTTTTT
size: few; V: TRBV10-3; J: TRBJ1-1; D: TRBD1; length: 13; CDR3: CAISTDRIPEAFF; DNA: TGTGCCATCAGTACGGACAGGATCCCCGAAGCTTTCTTT
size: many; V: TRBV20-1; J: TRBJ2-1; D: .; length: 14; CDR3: CSARDPLATNEQFF; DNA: TGCAGTGCTAGAGATCCACTAGCAACGAATGAGCAGTTCTTC
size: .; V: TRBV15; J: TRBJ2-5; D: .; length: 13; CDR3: CATSGRTAETQYF; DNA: TGTGCCACCAGCGGTCGGACAGCGGAGACCCAGTACTTC
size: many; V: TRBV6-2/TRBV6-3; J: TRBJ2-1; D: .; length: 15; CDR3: CASSPRTGPYNEQFF; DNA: TGTGCCAGCAGCCCGAGGACGGGACCGTACAATGAGCAGTTCTTC
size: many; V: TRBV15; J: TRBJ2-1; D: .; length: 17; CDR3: CATSRDLIGDFYNEQFF; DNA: TGTGCCACCAGCAGAGATCTAATAGGGGACTTCTACAATGAGCAGTTCTTC
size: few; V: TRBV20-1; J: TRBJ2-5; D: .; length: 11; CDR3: CSAKTLETQYF; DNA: TGCAGTGCAAAAACCCTAGAGACCCAGTACTTC
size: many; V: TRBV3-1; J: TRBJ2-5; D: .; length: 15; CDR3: CASSQDGAEPETQYF; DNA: TGTGCCAGCAGCCAAGACGGGGCGGAGCCAGAGACCCAGTACTTC
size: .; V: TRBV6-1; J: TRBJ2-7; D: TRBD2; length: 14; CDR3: CASSQPRGSYERYF; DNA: TGTGCCAGCAGCCAGCCCCGCGGGAGCTACGAGCGGTACTTC
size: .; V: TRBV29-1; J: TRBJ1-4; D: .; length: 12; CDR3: CSGQDPNEKLFF; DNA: TGCAGCGGACAGGATCCTAATGAAAAACTGTTTTTT
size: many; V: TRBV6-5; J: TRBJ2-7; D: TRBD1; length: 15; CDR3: CASSYSVQGAFEQYF; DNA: TGTGCCAGCAGTTACTCGGTACAGGGGGCTTTTGAGCAGTACTTC
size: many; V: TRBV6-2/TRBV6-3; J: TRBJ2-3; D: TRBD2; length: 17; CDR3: CASSYTGTRRTMNTQYF; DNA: TGTGCCAGCAGTTACACCGGGACTAGACGGACGATGAATACGCAGTATTTT
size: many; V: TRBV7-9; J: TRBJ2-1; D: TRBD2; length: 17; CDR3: CASSLAQGLAGANEQFF; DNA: TGTGCCAGCAGCTTAGCGCAGGGACTAGCGGGAGCTAATGAGCAGTTCTTC
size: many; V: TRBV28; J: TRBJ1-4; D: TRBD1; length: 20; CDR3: CASRPLFRRDRVKTNEKLFF; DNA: TGTGCCAGCAGACCGCTCTTCCGCCGGGACAGGGTCAAAACTAATGAAAAACTGTTTTTT
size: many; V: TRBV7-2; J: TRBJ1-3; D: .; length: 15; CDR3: CASSFYRSSGNTIYF; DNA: TGTGCCAGCAGCTTTTACAGGAGCTCTGGAAACACCATATATTTT
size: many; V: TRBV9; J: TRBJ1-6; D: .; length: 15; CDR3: CASSAQGGENSPLHF; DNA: TGTGCCAGCAGCGCCCAGGGAGGAGAAAATTCACCCCTCCACTTT
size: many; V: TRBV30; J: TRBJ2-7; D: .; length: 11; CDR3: CAWSALVEQYF; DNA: TGTGCCTGGAGTGCCCTGGTTGAGCAGTACTTC
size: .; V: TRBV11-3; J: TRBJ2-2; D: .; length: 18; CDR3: CASSLDGTRTGRTGEPFF; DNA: TGTGCCAGCAGCTTAGATGGGACCAGGACGGGTCGGACCGGGGAGCCGTTTTTT
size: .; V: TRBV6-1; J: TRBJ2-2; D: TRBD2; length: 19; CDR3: CASSPGRLAGGPLTGELFF; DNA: TGTGCCAGCAGTCCCGGGAGGCTAGCGGGAGGGCCGCTCACCGGGGAGCTGTTTTTT
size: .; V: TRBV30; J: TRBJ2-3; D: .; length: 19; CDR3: CAWSTGQGVASGMSDTQYF; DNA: TGTGCCTGGAGTACAGGACAGGGGGTGGCTAGCGGGATGTCAGATACGCAGTATTTT
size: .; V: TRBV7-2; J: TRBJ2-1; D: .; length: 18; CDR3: CASRRKRGGAWPYNEQFF; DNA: TGTGCCAGCAGACGGAAAAGGGGGGGGGCTTGGCCCTACAATGAGCAGTTCTTC